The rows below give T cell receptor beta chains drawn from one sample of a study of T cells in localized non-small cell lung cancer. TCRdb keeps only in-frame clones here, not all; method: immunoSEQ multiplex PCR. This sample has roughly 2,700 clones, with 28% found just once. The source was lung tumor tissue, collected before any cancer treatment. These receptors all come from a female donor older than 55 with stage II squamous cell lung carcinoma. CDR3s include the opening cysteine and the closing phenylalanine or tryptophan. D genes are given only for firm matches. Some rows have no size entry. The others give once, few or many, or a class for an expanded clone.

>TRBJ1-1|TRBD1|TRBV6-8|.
CASNFAGTGAEAFF
TGTGCCAGCAACTTTGCCGGGACAGGGGCCGAAGCTTTCTTT
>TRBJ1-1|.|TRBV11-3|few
CASSSGRDMNTEAFF
TGTGCCAGCAGCTCCGGACGGGACATGAACACTGAAGCTTTCTTT
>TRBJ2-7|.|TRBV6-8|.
CASSFFTYEQYF
TGTGCCAGCAGTTTCTTCACCTACGAGCAGTACTTC
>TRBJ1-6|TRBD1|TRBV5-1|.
CASSLFEGASSPLHF
TGCGCCAGCAGCTTATTCGAGGGGGCCAGTTCACCCCTCCACTTT
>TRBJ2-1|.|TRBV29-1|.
CSVEGQGRGQFF
TGCAGCGTTGAGGGTCAGGGACGAGGACAGTTCTTC
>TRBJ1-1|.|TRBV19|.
CASTGLGMNTEAFF
TGTGCCAGTACAGGGTTAGGGATGAACACTGAAGCTTTCTTT
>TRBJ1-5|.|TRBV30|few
CAWNYGDPAYQPQHF
TGTGCCTGGAATTACGGAGATCCTGCCTATCAGCCCCAGCATTTT
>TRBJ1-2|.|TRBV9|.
CASSVESGSGGYTF
TGTGCCAGCAGCGTAGAGTCCGGCAGTGGTGGCTACACCTTC
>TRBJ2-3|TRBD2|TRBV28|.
CASSFPASGGTDTQYF
TGTGCCAGCAGTTTCCCGGCTAGCGGGGGCACAGATACGCAGTATTTT
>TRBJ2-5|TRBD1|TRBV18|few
CASSPGQQETQYF
TGTGCCAGCTCACCGGGACAGCAAGAGACCCAGTACTTC
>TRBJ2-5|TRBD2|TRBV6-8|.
CASSPGTSGGKTQYF
TGTGCCAGCAGCCCCGGGACTAGCGGGGGGAAGACCCAGTACTTC
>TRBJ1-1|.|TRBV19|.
CASSIGGGRTEAFF
TGTGCCAGTAGTATCGGAGGGGGAAGGACTGAAGCTTTCTTT
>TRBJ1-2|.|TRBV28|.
CASSPGTLYGYTF
TGTGCCAGCAGCCCCGGGACACTCTATGGCTACACCTTC
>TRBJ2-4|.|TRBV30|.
CAWSVSVAKNIQYF
TGTGCCTGGAGTGTATCTGTAGCCAAAAACATTCAGTACTTC
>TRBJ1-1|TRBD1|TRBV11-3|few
CASSFATGGNLNTEAFF
TGTGCCAGCAGCTTCGCGACAGGGGGCAATCTAAACACTGAAGCTTTCTTT
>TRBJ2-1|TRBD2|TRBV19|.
CASSWRGARFVDNEQFF
TGTGCCAGTAGTTGGCGGGGGGCCCGGTTCGTGGACAATGAGCAGTTCTTC
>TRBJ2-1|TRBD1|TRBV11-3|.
CASSPGTVKNNEQFF
TGTGCCAGCAGCCCGGGGACAGTCAAAAACAATGAGCAGTTCTTC
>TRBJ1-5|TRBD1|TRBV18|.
CASSSVGGGPNSRHQPQHF
TGTGCCAGCTCATCCGTCGGAGGGGGCCCAAATAGCAGGCATCAGCCCCAGCATTTT
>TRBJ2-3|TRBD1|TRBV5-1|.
CASSMTGAGYDGQYF
TGCGCCAGCAGCATGACAGGGGCCGGATATGACGGGCAGTATTTT
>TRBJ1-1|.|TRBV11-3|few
CASSPGQFDTEAFF
TGTGCCAGCAGCCCAGGACAGTTTGACACTGAAGCTTTCTTT
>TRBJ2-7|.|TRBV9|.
CASSTDTYEQYF
TGTGCCAGCAGTACGGACACTTACGAGCAGTACTTC
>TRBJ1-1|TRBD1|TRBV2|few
CASSPHRGSPHTEAFF
TGTGCCAGCAGCCCCCACAGGGGGTCCCCTCACACTGAAGCTTTCTTT
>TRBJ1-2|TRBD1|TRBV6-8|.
CASSYQGQADGYTF
TGTGCCAGCAGTTACCAGGGACAGGCGGATGGCTACACCTTC
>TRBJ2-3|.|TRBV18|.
CASSPMAGALDTDTQYF
TGTGCCAGCTCACCAATGGCGGGGGCCTTGGATACAGATACGCAGTATTTT
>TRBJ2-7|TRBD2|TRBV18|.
CASSPAGGTYEQYF
TGTGCCAGCTCACCAGCGGGGGGTACCTACGAGCAGTACTTC
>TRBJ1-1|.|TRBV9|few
CASSDVARNTEAFF
TGTGCCAGCAGTGATGTGGCAAGGAACACTGAAGCTTTCTTT
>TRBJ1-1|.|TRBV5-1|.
CASSPSARGHMNTEAFF
TGCGCCAGCAGCCCGAGTGCCAGGGGCCATATGAACACTGAAGCTTTCTTT
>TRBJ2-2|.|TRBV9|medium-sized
CASRLGTGELFF
TGTGCCAGCAGACTGGGTACCGGGGAGCTGTTTTTT
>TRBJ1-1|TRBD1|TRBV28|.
CASRKQGMNTEAFF
TGTGCCAGCAGGAAACAGGGGATGAACACTGAAGCTTTCTTT
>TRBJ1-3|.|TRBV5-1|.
CASSLWGSSGNTIYF
TGCGCCAGCAGCTTGTGGGGTAGCTCTGGAAACACCATATATTTT
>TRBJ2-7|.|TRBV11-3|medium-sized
CASSFSTPPYEQYF
TGTGCCAGCAGCTTCTCGACTCCCCCCTACGAGCAGTACTTC
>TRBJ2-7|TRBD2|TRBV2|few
CASSEIGGSTYEQYF
TGTGCCAGCAGTGAAATCGGGGGGTCAACCTACGAGCAGTACTTC
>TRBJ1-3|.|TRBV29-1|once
CSVGETRGNTIYF
TGCAGCGTTGGTGAGACTCGGGGAAACACCATATATTTT
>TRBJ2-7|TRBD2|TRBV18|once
CASSPGTSSYEQYF
TGTGCCAGCTCACCCGGGACTAGCTCCTACGAGCAGTACTTC
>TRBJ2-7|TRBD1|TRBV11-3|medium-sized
CASSSGSRTGTYEQYF
TGTGCCAGCAGCAGTGGAAGCAGGACAGGGACCTACGAGCAGTACTTC
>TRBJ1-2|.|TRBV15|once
CATSRGLQGGTANYGYTF
TGTGCCACCAGCAGGGGACTCCAAGGGGGTACAGCTAACTATGGCTACACCTTC
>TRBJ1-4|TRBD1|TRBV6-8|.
CASSEDRAGEKLFF
TGTGCCAGCAGTGAGGACAGGGCGGGTGAAAAACTGTTTTTT
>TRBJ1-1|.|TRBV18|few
CASSPSGTEAFF
TGTGCCAGCTCTCCCTCGGGCACTGAAGCTTTCTTT
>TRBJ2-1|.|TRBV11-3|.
CASSPISGRFGEQFF
TGTGCCAGCAGCCCCATCAGCGGTCGGTTTGGTGAGCAGTTCTTC
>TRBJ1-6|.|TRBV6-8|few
CASSSPENSPLHF
TGTGCCAGCAGTTCACCGGAGAATTCACCCCTCCACTTT
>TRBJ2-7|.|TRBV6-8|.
CASTRGSIYYEQYF
TGTGCCAGCACCAGAGGATCCATATACTACGAGCAGTACTTC
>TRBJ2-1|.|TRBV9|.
CASSVVRANEQFF
TGTGCCAGCAGCGTAGTCAGGGCGAATGAGCAGTTCTTC
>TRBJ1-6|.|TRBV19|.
CASSRGGVGSSPLHF
TGTGCCAGTAGTAGGGGGGGGGTCGGAAGCTCACCCCTCCACTTT
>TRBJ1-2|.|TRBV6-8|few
CASSLRGRYGYTF
TGTGCCAGCAGTTTAAGGGGCAGGTATGGCTACACCTTC
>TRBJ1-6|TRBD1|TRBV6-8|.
CASSTGTGGSSPLHF
TGTGCCAGCAGTACCGGGACAGGGGGCAGTTCACCCCTCCACTTT
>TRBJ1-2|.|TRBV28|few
CASSLLGGSYGYTF
TGTGCCAGCAGTTTATTAGGGGGTTCCTATGGCTACACCTTC
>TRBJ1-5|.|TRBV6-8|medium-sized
CASSLLQGYQPQHF
TGTGCCAGCAGCCTACTCCAGGGCTATCAGCCCCAGCATTTT
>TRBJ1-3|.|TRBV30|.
CAWSTGYSGNTIYF
TGTGCCTGGTCTACAGGGTACTCTGGAAACACCATATATTTT